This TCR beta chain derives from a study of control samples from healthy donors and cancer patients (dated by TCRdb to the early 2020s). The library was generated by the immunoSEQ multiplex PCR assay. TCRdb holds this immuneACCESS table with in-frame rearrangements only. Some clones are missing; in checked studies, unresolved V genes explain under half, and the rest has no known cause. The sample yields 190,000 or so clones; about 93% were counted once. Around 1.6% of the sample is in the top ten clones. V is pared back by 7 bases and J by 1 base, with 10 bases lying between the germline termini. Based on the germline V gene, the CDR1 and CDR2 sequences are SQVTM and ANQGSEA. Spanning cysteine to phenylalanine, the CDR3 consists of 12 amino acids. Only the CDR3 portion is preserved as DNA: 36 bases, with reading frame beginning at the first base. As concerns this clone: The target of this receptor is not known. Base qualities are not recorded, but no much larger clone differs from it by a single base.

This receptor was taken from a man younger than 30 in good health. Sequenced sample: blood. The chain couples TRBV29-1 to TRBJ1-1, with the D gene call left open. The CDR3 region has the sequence CSAGSQNTEAFF. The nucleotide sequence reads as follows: TGCAGCGCTGGAAGCCAGAACACTGAAGCTTTCTTT. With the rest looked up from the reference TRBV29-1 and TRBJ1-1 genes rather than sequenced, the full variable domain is SAVISQKPSRDICQRGTSLTIQCQVDSQVTMMFWYRQQPGQSLTLIATANQGSEATYESGFVIDKFPISRPNLTFSTLTVSNMSPEDSSIYLCSAGSQNTEAFFGQGTRLTVV.